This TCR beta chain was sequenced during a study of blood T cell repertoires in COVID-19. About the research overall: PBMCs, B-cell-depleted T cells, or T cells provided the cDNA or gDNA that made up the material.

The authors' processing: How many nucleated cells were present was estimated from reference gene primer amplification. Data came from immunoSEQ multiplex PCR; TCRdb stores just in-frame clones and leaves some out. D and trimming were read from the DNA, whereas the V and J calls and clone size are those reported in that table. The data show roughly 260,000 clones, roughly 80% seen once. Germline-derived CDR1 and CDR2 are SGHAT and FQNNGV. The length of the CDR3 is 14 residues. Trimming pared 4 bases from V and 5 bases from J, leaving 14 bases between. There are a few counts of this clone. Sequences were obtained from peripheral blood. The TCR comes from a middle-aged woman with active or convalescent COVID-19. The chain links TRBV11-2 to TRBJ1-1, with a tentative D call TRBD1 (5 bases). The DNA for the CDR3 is TGTGCCAGCAGCTGGGGACTCCGGGGGACTGAAGCTTTCTTT. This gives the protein CASSWGLRGTEAFF. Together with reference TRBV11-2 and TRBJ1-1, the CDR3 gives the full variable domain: EAGVAQSPRYKIIEKRQSVAFWCNPISGHATLYWYQQILGQGPKLLIQFQNNGVVDDSQLPKDRFSAERLKGVDSTLKIQPAKLEDSAVYLCASSWGLRGTEAFFGQGTRLTVV.